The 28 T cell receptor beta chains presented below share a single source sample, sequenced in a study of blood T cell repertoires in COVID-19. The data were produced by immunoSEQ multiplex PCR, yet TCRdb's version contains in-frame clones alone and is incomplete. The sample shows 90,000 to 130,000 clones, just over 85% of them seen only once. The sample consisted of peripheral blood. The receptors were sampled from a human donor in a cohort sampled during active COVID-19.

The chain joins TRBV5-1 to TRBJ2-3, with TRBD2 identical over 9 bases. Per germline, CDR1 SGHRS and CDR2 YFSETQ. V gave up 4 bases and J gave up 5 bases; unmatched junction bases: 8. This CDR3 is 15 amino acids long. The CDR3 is CASSIFSGGGDTQYF. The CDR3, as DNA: TGCGCCAGCAGCATTTTTAGCGGGGGTGGAGATACGCAGTATTTT.

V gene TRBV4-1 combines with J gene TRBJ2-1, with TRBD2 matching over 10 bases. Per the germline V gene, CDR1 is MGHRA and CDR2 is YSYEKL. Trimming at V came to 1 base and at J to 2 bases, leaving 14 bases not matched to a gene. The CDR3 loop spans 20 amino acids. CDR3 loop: CASSQGFGLAGEITYNEQFF. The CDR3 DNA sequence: TGCGCCAGCAGCCAAGGCTTCGGGCTAGCGGGGGAGATAACCTACAATGAGCAGTTCTTC.

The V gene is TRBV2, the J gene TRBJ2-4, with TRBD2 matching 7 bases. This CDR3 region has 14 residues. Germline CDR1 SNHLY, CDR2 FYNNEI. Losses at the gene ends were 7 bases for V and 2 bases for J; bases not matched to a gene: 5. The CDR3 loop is CASTGGSTKNIQYF. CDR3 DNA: TGTGCCAGCACCGGCGGGAGCACCAAAAACATTCAGTACTTC. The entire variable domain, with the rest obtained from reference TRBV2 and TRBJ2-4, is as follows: EPEVTQTPSHQVTQMGQEVILRCVPISNHLYFYWYRQILGQKVEFLVSFYNNEISEKSEIFDDQFSVERPDGSNFTLKIRSTKLEDSAMYFCASTGGSTKNIQYFGAGTRLSVL.

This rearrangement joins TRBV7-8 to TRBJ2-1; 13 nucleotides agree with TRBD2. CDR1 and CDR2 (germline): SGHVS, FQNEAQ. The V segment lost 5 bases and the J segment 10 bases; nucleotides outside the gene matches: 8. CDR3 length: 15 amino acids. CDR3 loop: CASSTGLAGVEEQFF. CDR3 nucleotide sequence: TGTGCCAGCAGCACCGGACTAGCGGGAGTTGAGGAGCAGTTCTTC.

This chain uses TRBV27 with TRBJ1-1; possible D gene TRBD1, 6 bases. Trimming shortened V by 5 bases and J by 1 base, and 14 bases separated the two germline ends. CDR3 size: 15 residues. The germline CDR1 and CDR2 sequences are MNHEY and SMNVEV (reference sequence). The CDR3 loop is CASSLNIGGNTEAFF. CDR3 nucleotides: TGTGCCAGCAGTCTGAACATAGGGGGGAACACTGAAGCTTTCTTT.

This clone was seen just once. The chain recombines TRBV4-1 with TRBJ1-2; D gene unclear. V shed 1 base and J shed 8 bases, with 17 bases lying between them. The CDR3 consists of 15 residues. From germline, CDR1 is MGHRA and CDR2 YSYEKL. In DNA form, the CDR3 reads TGCGCCAGCAGCCAAGGTCGCCGGGAGGTAGGCGGCTACACCTTC. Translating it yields CASSQGRREVGGYTF.

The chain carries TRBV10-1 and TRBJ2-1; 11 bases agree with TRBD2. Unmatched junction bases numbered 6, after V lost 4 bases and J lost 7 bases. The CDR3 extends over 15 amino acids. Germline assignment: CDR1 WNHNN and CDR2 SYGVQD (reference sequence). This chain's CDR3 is CASSGALAGENEQFF. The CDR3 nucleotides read TGCGCCAGCAGTGGAGCACTAGCGGGAGAAAATGAGCAGTTCTTC.

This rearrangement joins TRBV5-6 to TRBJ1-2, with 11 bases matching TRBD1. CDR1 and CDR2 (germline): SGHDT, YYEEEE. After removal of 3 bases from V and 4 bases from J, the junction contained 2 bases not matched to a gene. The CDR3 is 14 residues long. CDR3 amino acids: CASSWGQGVYGYTF. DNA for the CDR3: TGTGCCAGCAGCTGGGGACAGGGGGTCTATGGCTACACCTTC.

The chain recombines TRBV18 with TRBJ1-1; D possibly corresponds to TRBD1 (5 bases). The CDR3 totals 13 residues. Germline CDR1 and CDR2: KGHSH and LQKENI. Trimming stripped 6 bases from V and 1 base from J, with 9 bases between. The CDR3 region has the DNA TGTGCCAGCTCTACCGACAGGAACACTGAAGCTTTCTTT. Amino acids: CASSTDRNTEAFF.

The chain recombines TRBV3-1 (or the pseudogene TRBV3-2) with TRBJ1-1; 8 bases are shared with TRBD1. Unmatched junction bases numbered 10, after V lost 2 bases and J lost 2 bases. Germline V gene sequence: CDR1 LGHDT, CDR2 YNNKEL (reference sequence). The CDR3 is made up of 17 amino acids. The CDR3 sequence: CASSQPRGAGGNTEAFF. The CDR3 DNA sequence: TGTGCCAGCAGCCAACCCCGGGGGGCAGGGGGCAACACTGAAGCTTTCTTT.

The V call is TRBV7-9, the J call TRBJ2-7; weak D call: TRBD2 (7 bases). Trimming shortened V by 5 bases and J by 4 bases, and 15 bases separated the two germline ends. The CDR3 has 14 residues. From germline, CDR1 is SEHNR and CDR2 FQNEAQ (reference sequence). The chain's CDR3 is CASSPPGGRYEQYF. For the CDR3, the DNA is TGTGCCAGCAGCCCCCCCGGGGGGCGGTACGAGCAGTACTTC.

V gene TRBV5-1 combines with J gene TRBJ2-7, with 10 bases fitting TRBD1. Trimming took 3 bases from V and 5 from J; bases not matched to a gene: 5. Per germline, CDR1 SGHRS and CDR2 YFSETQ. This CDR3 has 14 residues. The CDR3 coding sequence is TGCGCCAGCAGCTGGTGGACAGGGGGGAACGAGCAGTACTTC. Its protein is CASSWWTGGNEQYF.

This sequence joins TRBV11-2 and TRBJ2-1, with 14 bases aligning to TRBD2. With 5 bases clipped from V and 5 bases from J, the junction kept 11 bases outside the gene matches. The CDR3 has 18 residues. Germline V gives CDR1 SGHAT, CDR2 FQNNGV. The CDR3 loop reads CASSHNLGLAGGHNEQFF. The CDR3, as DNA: TGTGCCAGCAGCCACAACCTTGGACTAGCGGGAGGTCACAATGAGCAGTTCTTC.

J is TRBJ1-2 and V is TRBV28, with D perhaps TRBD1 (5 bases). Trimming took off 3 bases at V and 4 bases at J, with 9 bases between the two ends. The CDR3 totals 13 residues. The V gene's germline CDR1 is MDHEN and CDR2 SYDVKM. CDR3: CASSLGPRYGYTF. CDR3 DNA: TGTGCCAGCAGTTTGGGGCCACGCTATGGCTACACCTTC.

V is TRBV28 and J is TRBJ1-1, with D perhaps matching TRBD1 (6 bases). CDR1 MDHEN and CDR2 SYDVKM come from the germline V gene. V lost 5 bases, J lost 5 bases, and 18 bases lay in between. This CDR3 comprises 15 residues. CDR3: CASSPNRGAWTEAFF. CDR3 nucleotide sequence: TGTGCCAGCAGTCCAAACCGGGGGGCGTGGACTGAAGCTTTCTTT.

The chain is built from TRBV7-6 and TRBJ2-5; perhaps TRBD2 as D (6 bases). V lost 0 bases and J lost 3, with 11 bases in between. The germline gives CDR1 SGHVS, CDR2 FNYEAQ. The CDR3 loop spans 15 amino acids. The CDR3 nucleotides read TGTGCCAGCAGCTTAGCGGGCGGAGGGAAAGAGACCCAGTACTTC. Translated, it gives CASSLAGGGKETQYF.

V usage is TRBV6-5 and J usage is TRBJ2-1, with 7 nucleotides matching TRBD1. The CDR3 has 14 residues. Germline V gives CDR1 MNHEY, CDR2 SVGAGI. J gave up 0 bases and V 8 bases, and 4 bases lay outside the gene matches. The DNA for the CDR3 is TGTGCCAGCGGCCGGGACAGCTCCTACAATGAGCAGTTCTTC. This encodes CASGRDSSYNEQFF.

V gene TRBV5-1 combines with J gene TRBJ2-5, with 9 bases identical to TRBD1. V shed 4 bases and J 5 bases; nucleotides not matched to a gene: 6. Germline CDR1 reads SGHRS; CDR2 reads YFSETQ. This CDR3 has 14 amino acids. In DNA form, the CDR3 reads TGCGCCAGCAGCATACGACAGGGGGGGGAGACCCAGTACTTC. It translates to CASSIRQGGETQYF.

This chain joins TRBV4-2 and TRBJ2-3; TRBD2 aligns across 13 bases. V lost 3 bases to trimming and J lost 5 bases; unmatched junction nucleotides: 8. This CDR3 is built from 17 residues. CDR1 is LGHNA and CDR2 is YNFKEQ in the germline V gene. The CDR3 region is CASSQALAGGPGDTQYF. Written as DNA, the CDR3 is TGTGCCAGCAGCCAGGCACTAGCGGGGGGGCCAGGAGATACGCAGTATTTT.

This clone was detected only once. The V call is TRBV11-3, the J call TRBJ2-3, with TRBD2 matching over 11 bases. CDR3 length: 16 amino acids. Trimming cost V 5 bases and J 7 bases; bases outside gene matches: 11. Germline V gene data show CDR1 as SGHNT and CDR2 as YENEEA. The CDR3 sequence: CASSPATSGGGNTQYF. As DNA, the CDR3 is TGTGCCAGCAGCCCAGCTACTAGCGGGGGAGGAAATACGCAGTATTTT.

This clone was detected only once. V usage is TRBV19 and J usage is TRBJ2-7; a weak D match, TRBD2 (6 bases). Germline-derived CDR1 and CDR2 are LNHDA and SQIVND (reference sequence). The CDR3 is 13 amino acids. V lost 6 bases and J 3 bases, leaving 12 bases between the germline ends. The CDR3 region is CASSTAGNYEQYF. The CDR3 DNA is TGTGCCAGTAGCACGGCGGGGAACTACGAGCAGTACTTC.

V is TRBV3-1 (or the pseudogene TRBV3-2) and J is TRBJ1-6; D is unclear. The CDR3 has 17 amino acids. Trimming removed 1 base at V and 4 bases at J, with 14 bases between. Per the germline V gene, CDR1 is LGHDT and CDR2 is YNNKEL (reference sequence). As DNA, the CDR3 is TGTGCCAGCAGCCAAGTTATCTCAAACGGGTATAATTCACCCCTCCACTTT. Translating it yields CASSQVISNGYNSPLHF.

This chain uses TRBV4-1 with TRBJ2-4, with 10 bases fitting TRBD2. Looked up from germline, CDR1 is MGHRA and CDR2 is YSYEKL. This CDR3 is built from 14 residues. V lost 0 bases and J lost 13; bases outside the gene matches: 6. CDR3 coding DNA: TGCGCCAGCAGCCAAGAACTAGCGGGATTCCACCAGTACTTC. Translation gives CASSQELAGFHQYF.

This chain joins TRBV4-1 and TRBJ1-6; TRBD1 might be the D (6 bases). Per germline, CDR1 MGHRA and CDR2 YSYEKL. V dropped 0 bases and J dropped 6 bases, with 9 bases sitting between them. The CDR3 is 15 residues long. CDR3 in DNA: TGCGCCAGCAGCCAAGAGGGGGCGCGTAATTCACCCCTCCACTTT. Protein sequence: CASSQEGARNSPLHF.

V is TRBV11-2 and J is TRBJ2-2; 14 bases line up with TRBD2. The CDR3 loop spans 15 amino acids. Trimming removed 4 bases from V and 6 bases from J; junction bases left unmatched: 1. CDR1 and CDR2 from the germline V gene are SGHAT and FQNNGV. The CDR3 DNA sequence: TGTGCCAGCAGCTCGGGACTAGCGGGAGCCGGGGAGCTGTTTTTT. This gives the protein CASSSGLAGAGELFF.

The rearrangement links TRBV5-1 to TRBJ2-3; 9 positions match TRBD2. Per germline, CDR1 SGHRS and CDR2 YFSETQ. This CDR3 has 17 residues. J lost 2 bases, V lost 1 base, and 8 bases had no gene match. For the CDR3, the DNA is TGCGCCAGCAGCTTGATGTGGCGGGAGGGAGCCACAGATACGCAGTATTTT. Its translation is CASSLMWREGATDTQYF.

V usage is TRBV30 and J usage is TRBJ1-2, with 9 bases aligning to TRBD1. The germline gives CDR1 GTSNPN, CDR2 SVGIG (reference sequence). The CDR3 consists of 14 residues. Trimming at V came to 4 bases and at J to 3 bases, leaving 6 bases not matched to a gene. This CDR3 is CAWIADRGHYGYTF. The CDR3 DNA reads TGTGCCTGGATTGCGGACAGGGGACACTATGGCTACACCTTC.

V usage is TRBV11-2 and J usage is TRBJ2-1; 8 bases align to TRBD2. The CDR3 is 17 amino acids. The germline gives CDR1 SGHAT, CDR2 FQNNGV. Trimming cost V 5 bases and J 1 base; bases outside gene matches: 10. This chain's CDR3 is CASSVGLAAGSYNEQFF. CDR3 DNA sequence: TGTGCCAGCAGCGTAGGACTAGCTGCGGGGTCCTACAATGAGCAGTTCTTC.